This T cell receptor beta chain was sequenced for a study of OX40 agonist ivuxolimab in advanced cancers. For the study at large: An anti-OX40 (CD134) antibody with agonistic activity, ivuxolimab, was administered to patients. Treatment received earlier with anti-PD-1, anti-PD-L1 or anti-CTLA-4 agents was allowed, and under 50% had some.

Profiling relied on immunoSEQ multiplex PCR, and the TCRdb table lists in-frame clones only, not all of them. The repertoire includes about 96,000 clones, less than 95% of them detected once, and around 1.5% sits in the top ten. Exclusion of a patient followed from autoimmune disease history or systemic immunosuppression. Trimming removed 3 bases from V and 0 bases from J, with 9 bases in between. This CDR3 is built from 14 residues. CDR1 and CDR2 from the germline V gene are LNHDA and SQIVND (reference sequence). The TCR comes from an adult with an advanced solid tumor such as melanoma, head and neck, liver or kidney cancer. Material: CD4+ or CD8+ T cells sorted from blood, obtained in a trial of the OX40 agonist ivuxolimab. The rearrangement uses TRBV19 and TRBJ2-7, with D unclear. The CDR3 DNA sequence: TGTGCCAGTAGTATGGGCTCACTCTCCTACGAGCAGTACTTC. This translates into CASSMGSLSYEQYF. Looking up the rest from reference TRBV19 and TRBJ2-7 gives the full variable domain: DGGITQSPKYLFRKEGQNVTLSCEQNLNHDAMYWYRQDPGQGLRLIYYSQIVNDFQKGDIAEGYSVSREKKESFPLTVTSAQKNPTAFYLCASSMGSLSYEQYFGPGTRLTVT.